This T cell receptor beta chain was observed in a study of naive and memory T cell subsets. Study-level results: Gini index rose across naive, CM, EM and EMRA in CD4 and CD8. Especially in CD8 cells, naive repertoires contained a few larger clonotypes, possibly CD45RA-re-expressing memory cells.

Worth noting for this clonotype: What it binds is not known.

After the first PCR, alpha and beta chain libraries were processed separately. The beta constant-region primer was an equimolar mix of two oligonucleotides covering TRBC1 and TRBC2. Nested alpha and beta constant-region primers with the SP2 primer drove four PCR rounds on ligated cDNA. TCRdb ran MiXCR on the UMI-ligation and nested PCR reads and lists one entry per CDR3 protein. Altogether 150,000 or so distinct CDR3 sequences are present, over 20% being singletons, with the ten largest covering approximately 0.1%. The receptor's source is a human donor in good health. The sequenced material came from naive CD4+ T cells from blood.

This CDR3 reads CASSHKQGVSEQYF. For the CDR3, the DNA is TGTGCCAGCAGCCACAAACAGGGGGTGAGCGAGCAGTACTTC. The chain carries TRBV3-1 and TRBJ2-7; 8 bases are shared with TRBD1. The CDR3 has 14 residues. After removal of 3 bases from V and 6 bases from J, the junction contained 7 bases not matched to a gene. Germline-derived CDR1 and CDR2 are LGHDT and YNNKEL (reference sequence).